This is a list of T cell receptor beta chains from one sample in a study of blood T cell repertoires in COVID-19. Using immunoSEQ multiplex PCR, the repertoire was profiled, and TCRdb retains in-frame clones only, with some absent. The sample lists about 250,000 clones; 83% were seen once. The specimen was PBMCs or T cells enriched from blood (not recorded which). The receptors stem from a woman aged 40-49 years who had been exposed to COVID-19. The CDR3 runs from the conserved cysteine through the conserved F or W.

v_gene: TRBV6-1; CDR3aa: CASSEGQAGNTIYF
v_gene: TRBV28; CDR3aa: CASLTGGRNEQFF
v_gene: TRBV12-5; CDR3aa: CASGGGLDEQFF
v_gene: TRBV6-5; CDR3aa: CASSRRGYNQPQHF
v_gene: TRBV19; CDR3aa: CASRPAGEGTDTQYF
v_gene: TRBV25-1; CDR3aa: CASSELQLASYNSPLHF
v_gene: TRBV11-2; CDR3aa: CASSLDRKAFF
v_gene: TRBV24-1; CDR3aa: CATSAGRGLVGYTF
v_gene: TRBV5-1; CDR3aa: CASSLTTGSTGELFF
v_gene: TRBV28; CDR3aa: CASSLRGRAKNIQYF
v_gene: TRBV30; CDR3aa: CAWSVLGVATNEKLFF
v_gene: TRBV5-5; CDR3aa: CASSLAGNMNTEAFF
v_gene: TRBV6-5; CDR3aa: CASNPTSGGTEQYF
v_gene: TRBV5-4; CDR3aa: CASSLAGYGLSNEQFF
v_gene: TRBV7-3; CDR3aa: CASSLSTGFFDTQYF
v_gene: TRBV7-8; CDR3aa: CASSQSGGLAGSVIRETQYF
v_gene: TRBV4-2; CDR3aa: CASSQGEQGYEQYF
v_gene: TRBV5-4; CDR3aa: CASNPQGGSGNTIYF
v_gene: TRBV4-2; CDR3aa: CASSQGLAVSGANVLTF
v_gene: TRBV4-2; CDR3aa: CASSQDSRGQAGYGYTF
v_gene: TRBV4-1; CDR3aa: CASSQERTGTEPNSPLHF
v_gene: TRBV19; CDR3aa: CASSVTQGSYEQYF
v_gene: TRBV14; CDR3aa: CASSIETGRTGNTIYF
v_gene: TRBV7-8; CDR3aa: CASSLQGARVEQYF
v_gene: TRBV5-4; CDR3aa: CASSSPTGGDTEAFF
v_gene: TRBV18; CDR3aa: CASPRGAGTDTQYF
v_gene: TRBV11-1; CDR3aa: CASSLVEGPSKTQYF
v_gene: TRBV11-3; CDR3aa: CASSSGGRRNTEAFF
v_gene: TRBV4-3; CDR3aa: CASSQEGSGGANTIYF
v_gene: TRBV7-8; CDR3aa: CASSSPGQGVGYGYTF
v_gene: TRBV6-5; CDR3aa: CASSSGQGRRATF
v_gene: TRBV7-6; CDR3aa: CASSLRFRGTGYNEQFF
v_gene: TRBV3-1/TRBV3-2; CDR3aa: CASSLAGQRGGLDTQYF
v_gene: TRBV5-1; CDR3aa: CASSLLGGDPTGELFF
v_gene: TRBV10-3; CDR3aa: CAISDRSGGSYNEQFF
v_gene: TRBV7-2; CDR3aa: CASSRGDAWTLHF
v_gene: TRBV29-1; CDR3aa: CSVAGNDNQPQHF
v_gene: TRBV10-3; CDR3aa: CAISQGARGYTF
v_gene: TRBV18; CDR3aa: CASSPPNQAPNTGELFF
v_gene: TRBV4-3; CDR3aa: CASSQDSRRGQSSYEQYF
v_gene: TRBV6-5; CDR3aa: CASSSGTGFYNEQFF
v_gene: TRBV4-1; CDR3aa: CASSPTRTRGSGNTIYF